Shown below are 16 T cell receptor beta chains from a single sample sequenced in a study of shared clonotypes between healthy human individuals. Method: immunoSEQ multiplex PCR; TCRdb's copy keeps in-frame clones and lacks some. The sample contains under 2.5 million clones, 85% to 95% of which appear only once. Sequences were obtained from naive CD4+ T cells from PBMCs. Subset denoted: CD45RA+ positively selected. The receptor source for this set is a man between 18 and 35 years old in good health. Some clones in this sample may be carry-over from other donors' samples.

Worth noting for this clone: Distinct nucleotide sequences in the sample also encode this CDR3. The J gene is TRBJ2-2, the V gene TRBV5-1; D gene unclear. In germline, CDR1 is SGHRS, CDR2 YFSETQ. The CDR3 is made up of 16 amino acids. V was clipped by 1 base and J by 0 bases, with 10 bases between them. CDR3 protein: CASSLLAGSNTGELFF. CDR3 coding DNA: TGCGCCAGCAGCTTGTTGGCAGGATCGAACACCGGGGAGCTGTTTTTT.

This rearrangement joins TRBV7-2 to TRBJ2-7; D might be TRBD1 (6 bases). The CDR3 totals 13 residues. CDR1 and CDR2 from the germline V gene are SGHTA and FQGNSA. V lost 1 base, J lost 7 bases, and 11 bases lay in between. The CDR3 is CASSLDTGKEQYF. CDR3 coding DNA: TGTGCCAGCAGCTTAGATACAGGGAAAGAGCAGTACTTC.

The chain has TRBV5-1 and TRBJ2-1; the D is unclear. This CDR3 is 15 amino acids long. V was shortened by 0 bases and J by 2 bases, with 9 bases between the two germline ends. The germline gives CDR1 SGHRS, CDR2 YFSETQ. CDR3 sequence: CASSLVEAPYNEQFF. CDR3 DNA: TGCGCCAGCAGCTTGGTAGAGGCTCCCTACAATGAGCAGTTCTTC.

V and J are TRBV28 and TRBJ1-5; D call uncertain. With 7 bases removed from V and 0 bases from J, the gap between germline ends came to 22 bases. CDR3 size: 18 residues. Germline CDR1 and CDR2: MDHEN and SYDVKM. Here the CDR3 reads CASTKSPVGGYSNQPQHF. The CDR3 DNA reads as TGTGCCAGCACCAAAAGTCCTGTGGGAGGGTATAGCAATCAGCCCCAGCATTTT. The variable domain in full, completed from reference TRBV28 and TRBJ1-5, reads DVKVTQSSRYLVKRTGEKVFLECVQDMDHENMFWYRQDPGLGLRLIYFSYDVKMKEKGDIPEGYSVSREKKERFSLILESASTNQTSMYLCASTKSPVGGYSNQPQHFGDGTRLSIL.

The chain employs TRBV5-1 and TRBJ2-6, with unresolved D. The CDR3 sequence is 17 residues long. The V end lost 0 bases, the J end lost 0 bases, and 10 bases lay between the germline ends. Germline lookup yields CDR1 SGHRS and CDR2 YFSETQ. The CDR3: CASSLVQESSGANVLTF. As DNA, the CDR3 is TGCGCCAGCAGCTTGGTGCAGGAGAGCTCTGGGGCCAACGTCCTGACTTTC.

The chain combines TRBV6-5 with TRBJ1-3, with D possibly matching TRBD1 (5 bases). The CDR3 spans 16 residues. Looked up from germline, CDR1 is MNHEY and CDR2 is SVGAGI. Trimming removed 0 bases from V and 2 bases from J, with 11 bases in between. DNA for the CDR3: TGTGCCAGCAGTTACTCGGGAACGGGGGCTGGAAACACCATATATTTT. This sequence encodes CASSYSGTGAGNTIYF.

J is TRBJ1-1 and V is TRBV27; possibly TRBD1 for D (5 bases). The CDR3 is 16 residues long. The V end was cut by 2 bases, the J end by 4 bases, with 17 bases between. CDR1 MNHEY and CDR2 SMNVEV come from the germline V gene (reference sequence). CDR3 nucleotides: TGTGCCAGCAGTTTAAAGGGGAGAGGTGGTCGCACTGAAGCTTTCTTT. Protein product: CASSLKGRGGRTEAFF.

The chain employs TRBV18 and TRBJ2-1; D unclear. The CDR3 is made up of 13 amino acids. The germline gives CDR1 KGHSH, CDR2 LQKENI. V was pared by 5 bases and J by 4 bases, with 9 bases between. This CDR3 is CASSADLYNEQFF. The DNA for the CDR3 is TGTGCCAGCTCAGCTGACTTGTACAATGAGCAGTTCTTC.

The chain joins TRBV19 to TRBJ2-2; TRBD2 agrees at 12 bases. Germline trimming cut 1 base from V and 6 bases from J; bases unmatched to any gene: 6. Looked up from germline, CDR1 is LNHDA and CDR2 is SQIVND (reference sequence). The CDR3 has 17 residues. The CDR3 nucleotides read TGTGCCAGTAGTATAGGACTAGCGGGAGCCCGATCCGGGGAGCTGTTTTTT. This sequence encodes CASSIGLAGARSGELFF. The whole variable domain, remainder taken from reference TRBV19 and TRBJ2-2, is DGGITQSPKYLFRKEGQNVTLSCEQNLNHDAMYWYRQDPGQGLRLIYYSQIVNDFQKGDIAEGYSVSREKKESFPLTVTSAQKNPTAFYLCASSIGLAGARSGELFFGEGSRLTVL.

Comments on this clone: The same CDR3 is also encoded by other DNA sequences in this sample. J is TRBJ2-3 and V is TRBV7-2; D not certain. This CDR3 spans 12 amino acids. V was pared by 2 bases and J by 6 bases, with 6 bases between. Germline V gives CDR1 SGHTA, CDR2 FQGNSA. The chain's CDR3 is CASSLLGDTQYF. The DNA for the CDR3 is TGTGCCAGCAGCTTACTCGGGGATACGCAGTATTTT. The full variable domain, with the rest looked up from reference TRBV7-2 and TRBJ2-3, is GAGVSQSPSNKVTEKGKDVELRCDPISGHTALYWYRQSLGQGLEFLIYFQGNSAPDKSGLPSDRFSAERTGGSVSTLTIQRTQQEDSAVYLCASSLLGDTQYFGPGTRLTVL.

The chain carries TRBV15 and TRBJ1-1; weak D call: TRBD1 (6 bases). V lost 4 bases to trimming and J lost 5 bases, with 20 bases between them. The CDR3 has 16 amino acids. Germline loops: CDR1 LNHNV, CDR2 YYDKDF (reference sequence). The CDR3 protein is CATSTAQGGWETEAFF. The CDR3, as DNA: TGTGCCACCAGCACCGCACAGGGTGGATGGGAAACTGAAGCTTTCTTT.

The rearrangement links TRBV5-1 to TRBJ1-4, with 7 positions matching TRBD1. After removal of 0 bases from V and 11 bases from J, the junction contained 7 bases not matched to a gene. The CDR3 spans 14 residues. The germline V gene encodes CDR1 SGHRS and CDR2 YFSETQ. The CDR3 DNA reads as TGCGCCAGCAGCTTGGGACAGGGTATGGACAAACTGTTTTTT. Translating it yields CASSLGQGMDKLFF.

Note on this clone: Because it lacks the conserved phenylalanine or tryptophan at the end, this CDR3 is likely a read error. Because the CDR3's place on the DNA is in doubt, the DNA is left out and the CDR3 is given as listed by TCRdb. V and J are TRBV7-9 and TRBJ2-7; no DNA check was done on the table's D call, TRBD1. Germline CDR1 reads SEHNR; CDR2 reads FQNEAQ (reference sequence). The CDR3 is 12 amino acids in total, end residues counted. The CDR3 is CASSFPWTGADS.

The chain combines TRBV5-4 with TRBJ2-1; TRBD2 matches at 7 bases. V shed 1 base and J 1 base; nucleotides not matched to a gene: 2. CDR1 and CDR2 from the germline V gene are SGHNT and YYREEE (reference sequence). The CDR3 is 15 residues long. The CDR3 is CASSLSGTSYNEQFF. The CDR3 DNA is TGTGCCAGCAGCTTGAGCGGGACGTCCTACAATGAGCAGTTCTTC.

The J gene is TRBJ1-5, the V gene TRBV30; D possibly corresponds to TRBD1 (5 bases). In germline, CDR1 is GTSNPN, CDR2 SVGIG (reference sequence). V lost 4 bases, J lost 9 bases, and 22 bases lay in between. The CDR3 extends over 15 amino acids. The CDR3 sequence: CAWKGEGPVGGPQHF. The DNA of the CDR3 is TGTGCCTGGAAGGGAGAGGGGCCGGTAGGTGGGCCCCAGCATTTT.

The rearrangement joins TRBV7-3 to TRBJ2-6; 9 nucleotides align to TRBD2. V shed 5 bases and J 0 bases; nucleotides not matched to a gene: 5. Germline V lookup: CDR1 SGHTA, CDR2 FQGTGA. The CDR3 length is 17 residues. CDR3 DNA: TGTGCCAGCAGCGCCACTAGCGGGTACTCTGGGGCCAACGTCCTGACTTTC. This encodes CASSATSGYSGANVLTF.